Included here is one T cell receptor beta chain sequence, with context. The antigen is not known. Time point here: patch test 3, about 24 weeks after DPC sensitization. As for treatment: therapeutic diphenylcyclopropenone sensitization with weekly scalp DPC. Each CDR3 protein gets one entry after TCRdb re-called the RACE reads with MiXCR. The sample comprises about 90,000 distinct CDR3 sequences, roughly 11% of which are singletons, and around 1% rests with the top ten. V was clipped by 6 bases and J by 7 bases; unmatched bases: 11. There are 15 residues in the CDR3. The germline V gene encodes CDR1 DFQATT and CDR2 SNEGSKA (reference sequence). This sample stems from a study of human T cells and chemical hapten exposure. Study observations and caveats: TCRs exceeding 1 in 1000 frequency stayed unchanged with DPC sensitization.

Sequencing used whole blood, obtained in connection with sensitization to the hapten diphenylcyclopropenone (DPC). This TCR was recovered from a young woman with alopecia areata. Some clones in this sample may be carry-over from other donors' samples. V is TRBV20-1 and J is TRBJ2-3, with TRBD1 matching 12 bases. CDR3 region: CSAPPPGQGANTQYF. CDR3 in DNA: TGCAGTGCACCTCCCCCGGGACAGGGGGCAAATACGCAGTATTTT.